The 19 T cell receptor beta chains below come from one sample, sequenced in a study of T cells in Graves' hyperthyroidism and ophthalmopathy. TCR beta CDR3 regions were amplified from RNA. The HTBI primer set drove a first-round RT-PCR of the TCR CDR3. TCRdb ran MiXCR on the multiplex PCR reads and lists one entry per CDR3 protein. The sample carries hundreds of thousands of distinct CDR3 sequences, roughly 50% recorded once. The sequenced sample consisted of peripheral blood or thyroid tissue (not recorded which). These receptors were taken from a woman younger than 35 with Graves' hyperthyroidism.

This chain uses TRBV12-3 or TRBV12-4 with TRBJ1-1, with D hard to call. Trimming took 3 bases from V and 1 from J, leaving 6 bases between them. This CDR3 has 13 amino acids. The CDR3 coding sequence is TGTGCCAGCAGTTTCACGTCGAACACTGAAGCTTTCTTT. It specifies CASSFTSNTEAFF.

CDR3 sequence reads: CASGLLAGRARPQHF. The CDR3 bases are TGTGCCAGTGGACTACTAGCGGGCAGAGCAAGGCCCCAGCATTTT. The chain combines TRBV19 with TRBJ1-5; no clear D gene. Germline V gene lookup returns CDR1 LNHDA and CDR2 SQIVND (reference sequence). CDR3 length: 15 residues. With 8 bases removed from V and 9 bases from J, the gap between germline ends came to 23 bases.

The chain couples TRBV19 to TRBJ1-3; D may be TRBD1 (5 bases). Trimming pared 6 bases from V and 4 bases from J, leaving 16 bases between. The CDR3 spans 15 residues. The germline V gene has CDR1 LNHDA and CDR2 SQIVND (reference sequence). The DNA of the CDR3 is TGTGCCAGTAGCGTCGGGGCGCGGGGCGGAAACACCATATATTTT. This gives the protein CASSVGARGGNTIYF.

This chain links TRBV15 with TRBJ2-5, with 10 positions matching TRBD2. V shed 9 bases, J shed 4 bases, and the junction held 14 bases outside the gene matches. The germline CDR1 and CDR2 sequences are LNHNV and YYDKDF (reference sequence). This CDR3 has 16 residues. The CDR3 loop reads CATRGSLAGVVETQYF. For the CDR3, the DNA is TGTGCCACACGAGGTTCGCTAGCGGGAGTCGTAGAGACCCAGTACTTC.

J is TRBJ2-5 and V is TRBV7-8; 9 bases agree with TRBD1. Germline CDR1 reads SGHVS; CDR2 reads FQNEAQ. This CDR3 region has 16 residues. V was clipped by 7 bases and J by 5 bases; unmatched bases: 14. CDR3 residues: CASTPIQGAEGETQYF. The CDR3 nucleotides read TGTGCCAGCACCCCAATACAGGGGGCGGAGGGCGAGACCCAGTACTTC.

As for this clonotype: This may be a read error: a much more frequent sequence differs by one nucleotide. The final CDR3 position lacks the conserved phenylalanine or tryptophan, pointing to a likely read error. The chain couples TRBV20-1 to TRBJ1-2; D may be TRBD1 (5 bases). CDR3 length: 14 amino acids. From germline, CDR1 is DFQATT and CDR2 SNEGSKA (reference sequence). The V end lost 2 bases, the J end lost 6 bases, and 16 bases lay between the germline ends. CDR3 amino acids: CSARLGPRDDGYTL. The CDR3 DNA follows: TGCAGTGCTAGATTAGGGCCTAGGGACGATGGCTACACCCTC.

This chain links TRBV9 with TRBJ2-2; tentative D call: TRBD1 (5 bases). The CDR3 sequence is 17 residues long. Germline V gene lookup returns CDR1 SGDLS and CDR2 YYNGEE. With 4 bases removed from V and 0 bases from J, the gap between germline ends came to 16 bases. Here the CDR3 reads CASSFSARTTNTGELFF. CDR3 coding DNA: TGTGCCAGCAGCTTCAGTGCCCGGACAACGAACACCGGGGAGCTGTTTTTT.

Concerning this clonotype itself: Possible read error: a much larger clone is one base away. The chain employs TRBV7-3 and TRBJ2-6, with D hard to call. Trimming shortened V by 6 bases and J by 0 bases, and 9 bases separated the two germline ends. Germline CDR1 and CDR2: SGHTA and FQGTGA. The CDR3 is made up of 15 amino acids. The CDR3 DNA is TGTGCCAGCAGACAAGTGCACTCTGGGGCCAACGTCCTGACTTTC. Translating gives CASRQVHSGANVLTF.

This clonotype was seen only a few times. The chain links TRBV7-8 to TRBJ2-7, with D perhaps TRBD1 or TRBD2 (5 bases each). The CDR3 has 14 amino acids. The V end was cut by 1 base, the J end by 5 bases, with 12 bases between. The germline CDR1 and CDR2 sequences are SGHVS and FQNEAQ. In nucleotides, the CDR3 is TGTGCCAGCAGCTTAGTGGGGGAGTTGCACGAGCAGTACTTC. Translating gives CASSLVGELHEQYF.

This clonotype was found a few times. The rearrangement links TRBV11-3 to TRBJ2-5; 13 nucleotides agree with TRBD2. CDR1 is SGHNT and CDR2 is YENEEA in the germline V gene. With 1 base clipped from V and 5 bases from J, the junction kept 4 bases outside the gene matches. The CDR3 covers 16 residues. CDR3 nucleotides: TGTGCCAGCAGCTTAGGGACTAGCGGGAGTCGTGAGACCCAGTACTTC. This translates into CASSLGTSGSRETQYF.

J is TRBJ2-7 and V is TRBV7-8; D might be TRBD2 (6 bases). There are 14 residues in the CDR3. The V and J ends lost 0 bases and 4 bases respectively, with 10 bases between them. Germline CDR1 is SGHVS and CDR2 is FQNEAQ. The CDR3 DNA follows: TGTGCCAGCAGCTTAGCACTAGGGAGGTACGAGCAGTACTTC. Protein sequence: CASSLALGRYEQYF. The full variable domain, in which reference TRBV7-8 and TRBJ2-7 provide the parts outside the CDR3, is GAGVSQSPRYKVAKRGQDVALRCDPISGHVSLFWYQQALGQGPEFLTYFQNEAQLDKSGLPSDRFFAERPEGSVSTLKIQRTQQEDSAVYLCASSLALGRYEQYFGPGTRLTVT.

This clonotype was seen once. A clone one base away is much larger, so this may be a read error. The J gene is TRBJ2-7, the V gene TRBV10-3; D remains unclear. The CDR3 covers 13 residues. Per the germline V gene, CDR1 is ENHRY and CDR2 is SYGVKD. The CDR3 protein is CAVSDGVGLEQYF. In DNA, the CDR3 is TGTGCCGTCAGTGATGGGGTAGGGCTCGAGCAGTACTTC.

This clonotype turned up a few times. The chain has TRBV7-2 and TRBJ2-2, with TRBD1 identical over 7 bases. With V trimmed by 8 bases and J by 7 bases, 10 bases remained unmatched. Germline assignment: CDR1 SGHTA and CDR2 FQGNSA. The CDR3 length is 14 residues. The CDR3 reads CASATQGTDGELFF. The CDR3 DNA reads as TGTGCCAGCGCGACACAGGGGACAGACGGGGAGCTGTTTTTT.

As for this clonotype: Because it lacks the conserved phenylalanine or tryptophan at the end, this CDR3 is likely a read error. CDR3 nucleotides: TGCAGCGTTGGACAGGGGAGCACTGAAGCTTTCCTT. Translated, it gives CSVGQGSTEAFL. The rearrangement uses TRBV29-1 and TRBJ1-1; 8 nucleotides align to TRBD1. CDR1 SQVTM and CDR2 ANQGSEA come from the germline V gene. This CDR3 comprises 12 residues. V gave up 4 bases and J gave up 4 bases; unmatched junction bases: 2.

About this clonotype itself: Compared with germline, one end of the junction differs, possibly owing to a read error. This chain uses TRBV7-8 with TRBJ2-7, with 9 bases matching TRBD2. The CDR3 extends over 14 amino acids. CDR1 SGHVS and CDR2 FQNEAQ come from the germline V gene. CDR3 in amino acids: CASSLAGGPYEQCF. CDR3 in DNA: TGTGCCAGCAGCTTGGCGGGAGGGCCCTACGAGCAGTGCTTC.

This rearrangement joins TRBV14 to TRBJ2-2, with TRBD2 matching 9 bases. Trimming removed 1 base from V and 0 bases from J; junction bases left unmatched: 6. Germline assignment: CDR1 SGHDN and CDR2 FVKESK. This CDR3 comprises 18 residues. This CDR3 reads CASSQVPGLAANTGELFF. The CDR3 region has the DNA TGTGCCAGCAGCCAAGTGCCGGGACTAGCCGCGAACACCGGGGAGCTGTTTTTT.

The chain has TRBV15 and TRBJ2-2, with TRBD2 as a possible D gene (6 bases). This CDR3 region has 19 residues. V lost 4 bases, J lost 3 bases, and 24 bases lay in between. CDR1 and CDR2 from the germline V gene are LNHNV and YYDKDF (reference sequence). This CDR3 is CATSTRPGGDDGHTGELFF. The DNA of the CDR3 is TGTGCCACCAGCACCCGGCCCGGGGGTGACGATGGCCACACCGGGGAGCTGTTTTTT.

Note on this clonotype: This clone may be a read error of a much larger clone one base away. The J gene is TRBJ2-5, the V gene TRBV29-1; the match to TRBD2 covers 7 bases. Germline V gene lookup returns CDR1 SQVTM and CDR2 ANQGSEA. CDR3 length equals 14 residues. The CDR3 DNA follows: TGCAGCGCTGAAGGCGGGAGCAAAAAAGAGACCCAGTACTTC. Protein: CSAEGGSKKETQYF. Full variable domain (outside the CDR3, taken from reference TRBV29-1 and TRBJ2-5): SAVISQKPSRDICQRGTSLTIQCQVDSQVTMMFWYRQQPGQSLTLIATANQGSEATYESGFVIDKFPISRPNLTFSTLTVSNMSPEDSSIYLCSAEGGSKKETQYFGPGTRLLVL.

The rearrangement joins TRBV7-2 to TRBJ1-5, with D maybe TRBD1 (5 bases). Trimming removed 3 bases at V and 6 bases at J, with 15 bases between. CDR1 is SGHTA and CDR2 is FQGNSA in the germline V gene. This CDR3 contains 15 residues. The CDR3 region has the DNA TGTGCCAGCAGCTTGAAGTACGCAGGGATTCAGCCCCAGCATTTT. Its translation is CASSLKYAGIQPQHF.